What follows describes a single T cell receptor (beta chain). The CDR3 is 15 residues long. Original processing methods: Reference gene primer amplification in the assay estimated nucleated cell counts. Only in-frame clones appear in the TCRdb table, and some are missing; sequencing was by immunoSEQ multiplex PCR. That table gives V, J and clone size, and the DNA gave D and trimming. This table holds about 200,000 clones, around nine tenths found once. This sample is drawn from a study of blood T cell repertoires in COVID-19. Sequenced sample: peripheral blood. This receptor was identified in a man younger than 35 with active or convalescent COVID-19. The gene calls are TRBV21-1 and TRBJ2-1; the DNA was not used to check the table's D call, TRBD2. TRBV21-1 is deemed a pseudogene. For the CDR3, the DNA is TGTGCCAGCAGCAAACGGCCAGCGGGACACAATGAGCAGTTCTTC. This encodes CASSKRPAGHNEQFF.